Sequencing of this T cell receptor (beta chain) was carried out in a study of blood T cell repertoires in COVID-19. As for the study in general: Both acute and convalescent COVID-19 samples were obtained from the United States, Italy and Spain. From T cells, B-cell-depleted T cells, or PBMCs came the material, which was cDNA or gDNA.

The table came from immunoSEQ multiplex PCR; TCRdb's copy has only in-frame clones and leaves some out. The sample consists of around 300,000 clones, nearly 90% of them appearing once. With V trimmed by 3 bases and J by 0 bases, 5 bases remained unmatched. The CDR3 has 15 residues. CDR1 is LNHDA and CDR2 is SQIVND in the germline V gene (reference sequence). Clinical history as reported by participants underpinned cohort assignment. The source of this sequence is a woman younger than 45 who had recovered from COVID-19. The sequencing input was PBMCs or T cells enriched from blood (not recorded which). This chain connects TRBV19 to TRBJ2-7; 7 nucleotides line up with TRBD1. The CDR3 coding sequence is TGTGCCAGTAGTATCGGACAGGCGAGCTCCTACGAGCAGTACTTC. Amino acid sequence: CASSIGQASSYEQYF.